This TCR beta chain was profiled in a study of shared clonotypes between healthy human individuals. Study-wide results and limits: Among a handful of donors, roughly 5.4% of naive CD4 clonotypes were found in common. Sequencing depth was predicted to influence how clonotypes are shared among donors. Richness estimates generally favored naive over memory subsets.

Regarding this clone: What it binds is unknown.

Recent vaccinations or acute infections were absent in the healthy HIV-negative adult donors. Germline V lookup: CDR1 LNHDA, CDR2 SQIVND (reference sequence). The CDR3 has 14 amino acids. V shed 5 bases and J shed 1 base, with 11 bases lying between them. Libraries were prepared by immunoSEQ multiplex PCR; TCRdb keeps only in-frame clonotypes and omits some of them. The sample has about 1.1 million clones; 70% to 80% are singletons. The sample was memory CD4+ T cells from PBMCs. The subset is: CD45RA-negative fraction. This sequence joins TRBV19 and TRBJ2-5; unclear D gene. The clonotype originates from a man between 18 and 29 years old in good health. Some clones in this sample may be carry-over from other donors' samples. CDR3 sequence: CASSPRFFQETQYF. The CDR3 DNA sequence: TGTGCCAGTAGTCCAAGATTCTTCCAAGAGACCCAGTACTTC.